The 18 T cell receptor beta chains below come from one sample, sequenced in a study of CD8+ T cells in alopecia areata. Extracted from the samples, RNA was reverse transcribed into cDNA to serve as the sequencing template. Libraries were prepared by immunoSEQ multiplex PCR; TCRdb keeps only in-frame clonotypes and omits some of them. The data hold 150,000 to 200,000 clones, with over 55% observed a single time. Described treatment: oral pan-JAK inhibitor, 5-10 mg twice daily. This sample comprised CD4+ T cells sorted from blood, obtained at week 24, from a patient treated with tofacitinib. Every receptor here comes from a human donor with alopecia areata.

In DNA, the CDR3 is TGTGCCTGGAGTGTCCCCCATGAAAAACTGTTTTTT. Residues: CAWSVPHEKLFF. The J gene is TRBJ1-4, the V gene TRBV30; D gene ambiguous. The V gene lost 0 bases and the J gene lost 6 bases, with 5 bases spanning the gap. Germline V CDR1 and CDR2: GTSNPN, SVGIG (reference sequence). The CDR3 runs 12 residues.

V is TRBV29-1 and J is TRBJ1-1, with D unclear. Germline lookup yields CDR1 SQVTM and CDR2 ANQGSEA. The CDR3 covers 12 residues. V shed 7 bases and J shed 4 bases, with 13 bases lying between them. The CDR3, as DNA: TGCAGCGCCCAGACCTCGTCCACTGAAGCTTTCTTT. This translates into CSAQTSSTEAFF. The whole variable domain, filled in from reference TRBV29-1 and TRBJ1-1, reads SAVISQKPSRDICQRGTSLTIQCQVDSQVTMMFWYRQQPGQSLTLIATANQGSEATYESGFVIDKFPISRPNLTFSTLTVSNMSPEDSSIYLCSAQTSSTEAFFGQGTRLTVV.

This chain uses TRBV15 with TRBJ1-2; the match to TRBD1 covers 7 bases. Germline CDR1 is LNHNV and CDR2 is YYDKDF (reference sequence). The V gene end was trimmed by 3 bases and the J gene end by 4 bases; junction bases not matched to a gene: 11. The CDR3 covers 16 residues. CDR3 in DNA: TGTGCCACCAGCAGTCGACAGGGTAGAAAGGGCTATGGCTACACCTTC. Protein: CATSSRQGRKGYGYTF.

The V gene is TRBV20-1, the J gene TRBJ2-1, with 11 bases identical to TRBD2. Unmatched junction bases numbered 3, after V lost 3 bases and J lost 14 bases. This CDR3 comprises 11 residues. Germline assignment: CDR1 DFQATT and CDR2 SNEGSKA (reference sequence). CDR3 in amino acids: CSASSGGAKFF. In DNA form, the CDR3 reads TGCAGTGCTAGTAGCGGGGGGGCGAAGTTCTTC.

V gene TRBV9 combines with J gene TRBJ2-1; the D gene is possibly TRBD2 (6 bases). The CDR3 has 13 residues. Germline V CDR1 and CDR2: SGDLS, YYNGEE. Trimming shortened V by 6 bases and J by 6 bases, and 13 bases separated the two germline ends. The CDR3: CASKKTGGNEQFF. The CDR3, as DNA: TGTGCCAGCAAAAAAACCGGGGGCAATGAGCAGTTCTTC.

The chain recombines TRBV4-2 with TRBJ1-2; tentative D call: TRBD1 (5 bases). With 0 bases removed from V and 2 bases from J, the gap between germline ends came to 13 bases. Germline V gene lookup returns CDR1 LGHNA and CDR2 YNFKEQ. The CDR3 is 16 amino acids. The CDR3 region is CASSQDDSGGNYGYTF. For the CDR3, the DNA is TGTGCCAGCAGCCAAGATGATTCTGGGGGGAACTATGGCTACACCTTC.

This chain links TRBV4-3 with TRBJ1-1; 7 bases are shared with TRBD1. CDR1 and CDR2 from the germline V gene are LGHNA and YSLEER. This CDR3 spans 13 amino acids. The J segment lost 4 bases and the V segment lost 1 base, leaving 0 bases of the junction unmatched. The CDR3 nucleotides read TGCGCCAGCAGCCAAGGGGACAGCACTGAAGCTTTCTTT. Translation gives CASSQGDSTEAFF.

The chain combines TRBV7-2 with TRBJ1-4, with D possibly TRBD1 on 6 matching bases. CDR1 and CDR2 from the germline V gene are SGHTA and FQGNSA. Trimming removed 5 bases from V and 8 bases from J, with 9 bases in between. The CDR3 sequence is 12 residues long. The CDR3: CASSAGQEKLFF. The CDR3 nucleotides read TGTGCCAGCAGCGCCGGACAGGAAAAACTGTTTTTT.

The chain is built from TRBV6-5 and TRBJ2-7, with D unclear. V gave up 6 bases and J gave up 5 bases, with 11 bases separating them. CDR1 is MNHEY, CDR2 SVGAGI, per germline. This CDR3 region has 12 residues. In DNA, the CDR3 is TGTGCCAGCAGCCGCTTAGGTAACGAGCAGTACTTC. It specifies CASSRLGNEQYF.

This rearrangement joins TRBV7-9 to TRBJ1-1; D is uncertain. CDR1 and CDR2 (germline): SEHNR, FQNEAQ (reference sequence). V was cut by 7 bases and J by 1 base, with 13 bases left in between. The CDR3 sequence is 14 residues long. CDR3 region: CASTPGNSNTEAFF. The CDR3 nucleotides are TGTGCCAGCACCCCCGGCAATTCGAACACTGAAGCTTTCTTT.

This clone was counted only a few times. The chain couples TRBV14 to TRBJ2-7; unclear D gene. CDR1 and CDR2 (germline): SGHDN, FVKESK. The CDR3 runs 14 residues. With 0 bases removed from V and 3 bases from J, the gap between germline ends came to 9 bases. The CDR3 reads CASSQDTLFYEQYF. In DNA form, the CDR3 reads TGTGCCAGCAGCCAAGATACTCTCTTCTACGAGCAGTACTTC. The whole variable domain, remainder taken from reference TRBV14 and TRBJ2-7, is EAGVTQFPSHSVIEKGQTVTLRCDPISGHDNLYWYRRVMGKEIKFLLHFVKESKQDESGMPNNRFLAERTGGTYSTLKVQPAELEDSGVYFCASSQDTLFYEQYFGPGTRLTVT.

The genes are TRBV4-1 and TRBJ1-5; D remains unclear. Germline values: CDR1 MGHRA, CDR2 YSYEKL. V lost 1 base, J lost 3 bases, and 13 bases lay in between. The CDR3 runs 16 residues. In nucleotides, the CDR3 is TGCGCCAGCAGCCAAGGTCACAGCACGCCCAATCAGCCCCAGCATTTT. The encoded protein is CASSQGHSTPNQPQHF.

This clone has just a few counts. The V gene is TRBV29-1, the J gene TRBJ1-2; no firm D call. The V gene's germline CDR1 is SQVTM and CDR2 ANQGSEA. Trimming removed 4 bases at V and 2 bases at J, with 8 bases between. The CDR3 is made up of 12 amino acids. CDR3 region: CSVATVNYGYTF. CDR3 coding DNA: TGCAGCGTTGCCACCGTCAACTATGGCTACACCTTC.

The V gene is TRBV29-1, the J gene TRBJ2-3; TRBD1 agrees at 10 bases. Germline-derived CDR1 and CDR2 are SQVTM and ANQGSEA. With V trimmed by 5 bases and J by 5 bases, 1 base remained unmatched. The CDR3 is 12 amino acids. CDR3: CSVRDRGDTQYF. The CDR3 bases are TGCAGCGTTAGGGACAGGGGAGATACGCAGTATTTT.

The rearrangement joins TRBV5-6 to TRBJ1-6; D is ambiguous. CDR3 size: 16 residues. V lost 0 bases, J lost 8 bases, and 15 bases lay in between. Per the germline V gene, CDR1 is SGHDT and CDR2 is YYEEEE. CDR3 sequence (DNA): TGTGCCAGCAGCTTGGAGTATGGGATTGGCGATTCACCCCTCCACTTT. It specifies CASSLEYGIGDSPLHF. Together with reference TRBV5-6 and TRBJ1-6, the CDR3 gives the full variable domain: DAGVTQSPTHLIKTRGQQVTLRCSPKSGHDTVSWYQQALGQGPQFIFQYYEEEERQRGNFPDRFSGHQFPNYSSELNVNALLLGDSALYLCASSLEYGIGDSPLHFGNGTRLTVT.

J is TRBJ1-1 and V is TRBV27; maybe TRBD1 (6 bases). This CDR3 has 15 amino acids. CDR1 is MNHEY and CDR2 is SMNVEV in the germline V gene (reference sequence). Trimming took off 5 bases at V and 3 bases at J, with 16 bases between the two ends. The CDR3 protein is CASSKSSGAHTEAFF. The CDR3, as DNA: TGTGCCAGCAGTAAGAGTTCAGGGGCGCACACTGAAGCTTTCTTT.

The J gene is TRBJ1-1, the V gene TRBV5-6; TRBD1 matches 8 bases. The CDR3 contains 13 residues. The J segment lost 4 bases and the V segment lost 6 bases, leaving 5 bases of the junction unmatched. Looked up from germline, CDR1 is SGHDT and CDR2 is YYEEEE. The CDR3 spells CASTITGGTEAFF. The CDR3 DNA reads as TGTGCCAGCACCATTACAGGGGGCACTGAAGCTTTCTTT.

The chain is built from TRBV6-1 and TRBJ2-1, with D hard to call. V was clipped by 1 base and J by 9 bases, with 13 bases between them. The CDR3 has 14 residues. Germline V gene lookup returns CDR1 MNHNS and CDR2 SASEGT. The CDR3 region is CASSEDTSGFEQFF. CDR3 sequence (DNA): TGTGCCAGCAGTGAAGATACGTCCGGATTTGAGCAGTTCTTC.